These 19 T cell receptor beta chains were all obtained from the same sample, sequenced in a study of shared clonotypes between healthy human individuals. TCRdb's copy holds only in-frame clones and misses some; the assay was immunoSEQ multiplex PCR. The repertoire holds around 1.6 million clones, with nearly 99% as singletons. Sequencing was carried out using naive CD4+ T cells sorted from blood. This sample's subset: CD45RA+ positively selected. The source is a man aged 30 to 39 in good health.

The CDR3 DNA follows: TGCGCCAGCAGCCGCCGGGACAGGGACTACGAGCAGTACTTC. It translates to CASSRRDRDYEQYF. This sequence joins TRBV10-1 and TRBJ2-7; 9 positions match TRBD1. Germline CDR1 and CDR2: WNHNN and SYGVQD (reference sequence). This CDR3 has 14 amino acids. V was clipped by 6 bases and J by 3 bases; unmatched bases: 6.

This clone was counted once. Other nucleotide sequences in the sample specify the same CDR3. The chain couples TRBV7-2 to TRBJ2-7; D call uncertain. CDR1 is SGHTA, CDR2 FQGNSA, per germline. V lost 5 bases to trimming and J lost 1 base, with 9 bases between them. The CDR3 runs to 13 residues. The CDR3 reads CASSLVVSYEQYF. CDR3 bases: TGTGCCAGCAGCCTCGTCGTGTCCTACGAGCAGTACTTC.

This chain joins TRBV9 and TRBJ2-3; D might be TRBD1 or TRBD2, each matching 5 bases. The V gene's germline CDR1 is SGDLS and CDR2 YYNGEE. The CDR3 is 14 amino acids. Deletions cut 0 bases from V and 5 bases from J, with 10 bases between. The CDR3 nucleotides are TGTGCCAGCAGCGTAGCATGGGGGAGAGATACGCAGTATTTT. Amino acids: CASSVAWGRDTQYF.

The chain recombines TRBV18 with TRBJ1-1; no clear D gene. Germline V gene lookup returns CDR1 KGHSH and CDR2 LQKENI. Trimming removed 2 bases at V and 5 bases at J, with 15 bases between. The CDR3 spans 15 residues. CDR3 amino acids: CASSPERVWTTEAFF. As DNA, the CDR3 is TGTGCCAGCTCACCAGAGCGAGTTTGGACTACTGAAGCTTTCTTT.

This chain links TRBV5-1 with TRBJ2-2; TRBD2 matches 10 bases. This CDR3 spans 15 amino acids. V lost 3 bases and J lost 6; bases outside the gene matches: 5. Germline V gives CDR1 SGHRS, CDR2 YFSETQ. As DNA, the CDR3 is TGCGCCAGCAGCTCCCTAGCGGGAGCGCCCGGGGAGCTGTTTTTT. It encodes CASSSLAGAPGELFF.

The chain is built from TRBV27 and TRBJ2-5, with unresolved D. This CDR3 contains 14 residues. Looked up from germline, CDR1 is MNHEY and CDR2 is SMNVEV (reference sequence). The V gene lost 0 bases and the J gene lost 7 bases, with 12 bases spanning the gap. CDR3 in amino acids: CASSLSSGAGTQYF. CDR3 bases: TGTGCCAGCAGTTTATCCAGTGGAGCCGGGACCCAGTACTTC.

The chain is built from TRBV2 and TRBJ2-7; 9 bases align to TRBD1. CDR1 and CDR2 (germline): SNHLY, FYNNEI. The CDR3 covers 13 residues. After removal of 6 bases from V and 2 bases from J, the junction contained 2 bases not matched to a gene. CDR3 amino acids: CASRGQGPYEQYF. The DNA for the CDR3 is TGTGCCAGCAGGGGACAGGGACCCTACGAGCAGTACTTC.

This clone has only one observation. This same CDR3 is encoded by further DNA sequences in the sample. The chain couples TRBV5-1 to TRBJ2-2, with D possibly matching TRBD1 (6 bases). V gave up 0 bases and J gave up 5 bases, with 8 bases separating them. The germline CDR1 and CDR2 sequences are SGHRS and YFSETQ. The CDR3 is 14 amino acids. CDR3 DNA sequence: TGCGCCAGCAGCTTGGAGGGGGTTACCGGGGAGCTGTTTTTT. Translating it yields CASSLEGVTGELFF.

V usage is TRBV28 and J usage is TRBJ2-1; D is ambiguous. The ends were cut back, 5 bases at V and 4 bases at J, with 9 bases in the middle. Germline V CDR1 and CDR2: MDHEN, SYDVKM. The CDR3 loop spans 13 amino acids. CDR3 residues: CASSRANYNEQFF. CDR3 coding DNA: TGTGCCAGCAGTCGGGCCAATTACAATGAGCAGTTCTTC.

The V gene is TRBV4-1, the J gene TRBJ2-5; TRBD2 agrees at 7 bases. Germline assignment: CDR1 MGHRA and CDR2 YSYEKL. V lost 0 bases and J lost 1; bases outside the gene matches: 8. The CDR3 is 17 amino acids. CDR3 coding DNA: TGCGCCAGCAGCCAAGAAGTTGCGGGAGCCCGCCAAGAGACCCAGTACTTC. Its protein product is CASSQEVAGARQETQYF.

The chain has TRBV5-6 and TRBJ2-7; 9 bases are a match to TRBD1. V trimming: 1 base; J trimming: 2 bases; junction bases outside the gene matches: 4. Germline V gene sequence: CDR1 SGHDT, CDR2 YYEEEE. There are 15 residues in the CDR3. The CDR3 DNA follows: TGTGCCAGCAGCTTGCCTGGGACAGGGACCTACGAGCAGTACTTC. Protein: CASSLPGTGTYEQYF. Using reference TRBV5-6 and TRBJ2-7 for the parts outside the CDR3, the full variable domain is DAGVTQSPTHLIKTRGQQVTLRCSPKSGHDTVSWYQQALGQGPQFIFQYYEEEERQRGNFPDRFSGHQFPNYSSELNVNALLLGDSALYLCASSLPGTGTYEQYFGPGTRLTVT.

The J gene is TRBJ2-2, the V gene TRBV7-9; 9 bases match TRBD1. J gave up 4 bases and V 5 bases, and 5 bases lay outside the gene matches. CDR3 length: 15 amino acids. Germline V gene sequence: CDR1 SEHNR, CDR2 FQNEAQ (reference sequence). As DNA, the CDR3 is TGTGCCAGCAGCCTCTCGGGACAGGGCACCGGGGAGCTGTTTTTT. Translation: CASSLSGQGTGELFF.

The chain couples TRBV18 to TRBJ2-7; D is undetermined. The V end was cut by 3 bases, the J end by 6 bases, with 18 bases between. CDR3 length: 15 residues. Germline V lookup: CDR1 KGHSH, CDR2 LQKENI. The CDR3 reads CASSPLIRPSSEQYF. CDR3 sequence (DNA): TGTGCCAGCTCACCCCTAATCCGCCCATCTTCCGAGCAGTACTTC.

This chain joins TRBV28 and TRBJ2-1; D might be TRBD2 (5 bases). Germline loops: CDR1 MDHEN, CDR2 SYDVKM. The CDR3 covers 14 residues. V was shortened by 3 bases and J by 4 bases, with 10 bases between the two germline ends. In DNA form, the CDR3 reads TGTGCCAGCAGTTTCAAGGACTTATACAATGAGCAGTTCTTC. It is translated as CASSFKDLYNEQFF.

On this clone itself: The same CDR3 arises from other DNA sequences in this sample as well. This chain connects TRBV5-1 to TRBJ2-3; D is unclear. Deletions cut 3 bases from V and 0 bases from J, with 8 bases between. CDR3 size: 14 residues. Germline CDR1 and CDR2: SGHRS and YFSETQ. The CDR3 sequence is CASSSPASTDTQYF. The CDR3 coding sequence is TGCGCCAGCAGCTCCCCAGCTAGCACAGATACGCAGTATTTT.

Only one count was recorded for this clone. V usage is TRBV14 and J usage is TRBJ2-2; the match to TRBD2 covers 7 bases. V lost 2 bases, J lost 0 bases, and 9 bases stayed unmatched. Germline values: CDR1 SGHDN, CDR2 FVKESK. The CDR3 totals 18 residues. CDR3 loop: CASSQYRLAAPNTGELFF. CDR3 sequence (DNA): TGTGCCAGCAGCCAATACAGACTAGCAGCCCCGAACACCGGGGAGCTGTTTTTT.

The chain has TRBV5-4 and TRBJ2-7; 10 bases are shared with TRBD2. Germline trimming cut 3 bases from V and 6 bases from J; bases unmatched to any gene: 9. The CDR3 runs 15 residues. Germline V gene data show CDR1 as SGHNT and CDR2 as YYREEE (reference sequence). The CDR3 coding sequence is TGTGCCAGCAGCTCGGGACTAGCGTTTTCTCGCGAGCAGTACTTC. As protein: CASSSGLAFSREQYF.

The CDR3 region has the DNA TGTGCCAGCAGCCAGACGTCCGGGACGACGAGCGAAGAAGCTTTCTTT. Translated: CASSQTSGTTSEEAFF. The chain combines TRBV11-2 with TRBJ1-1; TRBD1 might be the D (5 bases). This CDR3 has 16 residues. V was trimmed by 5 bases and J by 8 bases, leaving 24 bases between them. Germline V gene sequence: CDR1 SGHAT, CDR2 FQNNGV. The entire variable domain, with the rest obtained from reference TRBV11-2 and TRBJ1-1, is as follows: EAGVAQSPRYKIIEKRQSVAFWCNPISGHATLYWYQQILGQGPKLLIQFQNNGVVDDSQLPKDRFSAERLKGVDSTLKIQPAKLEDSAVYLCASSQTSGTTSEEAFFGQGTRLTVV.

The chain is built from TRBV9 and TRBJ1-2; 8 bases agree with TRBD1. Germline assignment: CDR1 SGDLS and CDR2 YYNGEE. With 3 bases clipped from V and 11 bases from J, the junction kept 12 bases outside the gene matches. This CDR3 comprises 14 residues. The CDR3 region has the DNA TGTGCCAGCAGCGGACATCAGGGGGCCTTTGGGTACACCTTC. Translating gives CASSGHQGAFGYTF.